This is a list of T cell receptor beta chains from one sample in a study of blood T cells in healthy people across ages. TCRdb independently ran MiXCR on the 5' RACE reads; one entry per CDR3 protein. The sample has approximately 850,000 distinct CDR3 sequences, 58% seen once. The sequenced material came from blood. These receptors all come from a man aged 25-45 years in good health. CDR3s include the opening cysteine and the closing phenylalanine or tryptophan. A D gene is named only where the DNA matches it firmly. Size is stated for part of the rows, as once, few or many counts, or as a class when the clone is expanded.

J: TRBJ2-5
V: TRBV10-3
D: -
size: -
CDR3: CAISGVWGDQETQYF
DNA: TGTGCCATCAGTGGGGTCTGGGGGGACCAAGAGACCCAGTACTTC

J: TRBJ2-7
V: TRBV10-3
D: -
size: once
CDR3: CAIKAAADPSYEQYF
DNA: TGTGCCATCAAGGCGGCTGCTGACCCGTCCTACGAGCAGTACTTC

J: TRBJ1-2
V: TRBV3-1
D: -
size: -
CDR3: CASSQQGARYTF
DNA: TGTGCCAGCAGTCAACAGGGTGCCCGCTACACCTTC

J: TRBJ2-3
V: TRBV15
D: -
size: -
CDR3: CATSRGETDAQYF
DNA: TGTGCCACCAGCAGAGGGGAAACAGATGCGCAGTATTTT

J: TRBJ1-4
V: TRBV27
D: -
size: -
CDR3: CASSLVGAGEKLFF
DNA: TGTGCCAGCAGTTTGGTAGGGGCGGGCGAAAAACTGTTTTTT

J: TRBJ2-6
V: TRBV27
D: -
size: few
CDR3: CASSLDRESVLTF
DNA: TGTGCCAGCAGTTTAGATAGGGAAAGCGTCCTGACTTTC

J: TRBJ2-1
V: TRBV5-4
D: TRBD2
size: -
CDR3: CASSLRTSGLFNVQFF
DNA: TGTGCCAGCAGCTTGCGTACTAGCGGATTATTCAATGTGCAGTTCTTC

J: TRBJ2-1
V: TRBV27
D: TRBD2
size: -
CDR3: CASKGAGAGYNEQFF
DNA: TGTGCCAGCAAAGGGGCGGGAGCAGGCTACAATGAGCAGTTCTTC

J: TRBJ1-2
V: TRBV7-8
D: TRBD1
size: -
CDR3: CASSPSGQGGYGYTF
DNA: TGTGCCAGCAGCCCATCGGGACAGGGAGGCTATGGCTACACCTTC

J: TRBJ2-1
V: TRBV7-2
D: -
size: -
CDR3: CASRSGSSYNEQFF
DNA: TGTGCCAGCAGATCCGGGAGCTCCTACAATGAGCAGTTCTTC

J: TRBJ2-5
V: TRBV5-6
D: -
size: once
CDR3: CASSFPPAGGHGNEQYF
DNA: TGTGCCAGCAGCTTTCCCCCGGCGGGCGGGCACGGGAATGAGCAGTACTTC

J: TRBJ1-2
V: TRBV20-1
D: -
size: many
CDR3: CSARILQGVRGYTF
DNA: TGCAGTGCCAGAATTCTTCAGGGCGTTAGGGGCTACACCTTC

J: TRBJ1-2
V: TRBV4-3
D: -
size: few
CDR3: CASSPNFPRDYGYTF
DNA: TGCGCCAGCAGCCCCAACTTCCCGCGGGACTATGGCTACACCTTC

J: TRBJ2-1
V: TRBV19
D: -
size: few
CDR3: CASAHRSYNEQFF
DNA: TGTGCCAGTGCCCATCGCTCCTACAATGAGCAGTTCTTC

J: TRBJ2-7
V: TRBV20-1
D: TRBD2
size: -
CDR3: CSARDVLRDYSYEQYF
DNA: TGCAGTGCTAGAGATGTTTTGCGGGACTATTCCTACGAGCAGTACTTC

J: TRBJ2-7
V: TRBV7-2
D: -
size: -
CDR3: CASSSDGWYEQYF
DNA: TGTGCCAGCAGTTCAGACGGTTGGTACGAGCAGTACTTC

J: TRBJ2-5
V: TRBV6-1
D: -
size: once
CDR3: CASTDSVPQETQYF
DNA: TGTGCCAGCACCGATAGCGTCCCGCAGGAGACCCAGTACTTC

J: TRBJ2-5
V: TRBV7-2
D: -
size: few
CDR3: CASSSFDRVGKYF
DNA: TGTGCCAGCAGCTCCTTCGACCGCGTCGGGAAGTACTTC

J: TRBJ2-6
V: TRBV20-1
D: -
size: few
CDR3: CSGALGSGANVLTF
DNA: TGCAGTGGGGCTCTAGGCTCTGGGGCCAACGTCCTGACTTTC

J: TRBJ2-3
V: TRBV10-3
D: -
size: -
CDR3: CAISESRGVSDTQYF
DNA: TGTGCCATCAGTGAGTCGAGGGGGGTCTCAGATACGCAGTATTTT

J: TRBJ2-7
V: TRBV7-9
D: -
size: -
CDR3: CASSLGGGGSTYEQYF
DNA: TGTGCCAGCAGCTTAGGTGGGGGGGGCTCGACCTACGAGCAGTACTTC

J: TRBJ1-2
V: TRBV20-1
D: -
size: -
CDR3: CSARGSSELANYGYTF
DNA: TGCAGTGCTAGAGGATCCTCGGAGTTAGCTAACTATGGCTACACCTTC

J: TRBJ2-3
V: TRBV7-2
D: TRBD2
size: -
CDR3: CASSFMSGRGEDTQYF
DNA: TGCGCCAGCAGCTTTATGAGCGGGAGGGGAGAGGATACGCAGTATTTT

J: TRBJ2-5
V: TRBV20-1
D: TRBD2
size: -
CDR3: CSAPKRTSGSLETQYF
DNA: TGCAGTGCTCCGAAGAGGACTAGCGGGAGTTTAGAGACCCAGTACTTC

J: TRBJ2-5
V: TRBV7-2
D: -
size: -
CDR3: CASSLYGFIRTETQYF
DNA: TGTGCCAGCAGCTTATATGGGTTCATAAGAACCGAGACCCAGTACTTC

J: TRBJ2-1
V: TRBV12-3/TRBV12-4
D: -
size: -
CDR3: CASSFQRWEQFF
DNA: TGTGCCAGCAGTTTCCAGCGCTGGGAGCAGTTCTTC

J: TRBJ1-1
V: TRBV12-3/TRBV12-4
D: -
size: once
CDR3: CASSAPGSEAFF
DNA: TGTGCCAGCAGTGCCCCAGGCTCTGAAGCTTTCTTT

J: TRBJ1-1
V: TRBV10-3
D: -
size: -
CDR3: CATREHENTEAFF
DNA: TGTGCCACCCGAGAACACGAGAACACTGAAGCTTTCTTT

J: TRBJ1-5
V: TRBV4-1
D: -
size: -
CDR3: CASSQFSSNQPQHF
DNA: TGCGCCAGCAGCCAGTTCTCGAGCAATCAGCCCCAGCATTTT

J: TRBJ1-4
V: TRBV7-8
D: -
size: -
CDR3: CASSQVTGGDEKLFF
DNA: TGTGCCAGCAGCCAAGTGACAGGCGGGGATGAAAAACTGTTTTTT

J: TRBJ2-7
V: TRBV4-3
D: -
size: -
CDR3: CASSQEGGLGNEQYF
DNA: TGCGCCAGCAGCCAAGAGGGGGGCCTCGGGAACGAGCAGTACTTC

J: TRBJ2-1
V: TRBV19
D: -
size: -
CDR3: CASSIGYNEQFF
DNA: TGTGCCAGTAGTATAGGCTACAATGAGCAGTTCTTC

J: TRBJ2-7
V: TRBV13
D: -
size: -
CDR3: CASSSARGYEQYF
DNA: TGTGCCAGCAGCTCCGCCCGGGGCTACGAGCAGTACTTC

J: TRBJ2-1
V: TRBV25-1
D: -
size: few
CDR3: CASSESNRYLMDEQFF
DNA: TGTGCCAGCAGTGAATCTAACAGGTACCTGATGGATGAGCAGTTCTTC

J: TRBJ1-2
V: TRBV30
D: TRBD1
size: -
CDR3: CAWSVGQGQGYTF
DNA: TGTGCCTGGAGTGTCGGGCAGGGACAGGGCTACACCTTC

J: TRBJ2-3
V: TRBV28
D: -
size: once
CDR3: CASSAEGTDTQYF
DNA: TGTGCCAGCAGTGCTGAGGGGACGGATACGCAGTATTTT

J: TRBJ2-1
V: TRBV20-1
D: -
size: -
CDR3: CSAGQYNEQFF
DNA: TGCAGTGCTGGACAGTACAATGAGCAGTTCTTC

J: TRBJ2-7
V: TRBV20-1
D: TRBD2
size: -
CDR3: CSAGLAGIYEQYF
DNA: TGCAGTGCCGGACTAGCGGGGATCTACGAGCAGTACTTC

J: TRBJ2-2
V: TRBV4-2
D: TRBD2
size: -
CDR3: CASSPWGSGGYDTGELFF
DNA: TGTGCCAGCAGCCCTTGGGGTAGCGGGGGGTACGACACCGGGGAGCTGTTTTTT

J: TRBJ2-3
V: TRBV9
D: -
size: -
CDR3: CASSARGLTTDTQYF
DNA: TGTGCCAGCAGCGCCCGGGGGCTCACGACAGATACGCAGTATTTT

J: TRBJ2-1
V: TRBV20-1
D: TRBD2
size: -
CDR3: CSATAGGSGGEQFF
DNA: TGCAGTGCCACAGCGGGAGGATCGGGCGGTGAGCAGTTCTTC

J: TRBJ2-2
V: TRBV7-3
D: -
size: -
CDR3: CASSLTLSGGELFF
DNA: TGTGCCAGCAGCTTAACGTTAAGTGGCGGGGAGCTGTTTTTT

J: TRBJ2-7
V: TRBV4-3
D: -
size: -
CDR3: CASSHGVAVSSYEQYF
DNA: TGCGCCAGCAGCCACGGTGTAGCGGTTTCCTCCTACGAGCAGTACTTC

J: TRBJ1-2
V: TRBV4-3
D: TRBD1
size: -
CDR3: CASSPEPGTGFGYTF
DNA: TGCGCCAGCAGCCCTGAGCCTGGGACAGGGTTTGGCTACACCTTC

J: TRBJ1-1
V: TRBV3-1
D: TRBD1
size: -
CDR3: CASSRGQGVFEAFF
DNA: TGTGCCAGCAGCCGTGGACAGGGAGTTTTTGAAGCTTTCTTT

J: TRBJ2-7
V: TRBV20-1
D: TRBD2
size: -
CDR3: CSARGTSGTVQYF
DNA: TGCAGTGCTAGGGGGACTAGCGGGACAGTGCAGTACTTC

J: TRBJ2-1
V: TRBV3-1
D: TRBD2
size: -
CDR3: CASRRWGGEQFF
DNA: TGTGCCAGCAGACGGTGGGGGGGTGAGCAGTTCTTC

J: TRBJ2-5
V: TRBV6-5
D: -
size: few
CDR3: CASSHTRQPQETQYF
DNA: TGTGCCAGCAGCCACACACGTCAGCCCCAAGAGACCCAGTACTTC